The clone carrying this T cell receptor (beta chain) was detected a few times. As yet, its antigen is unknown. A read error may account for a junction end that differs from germline. The data were taken from a study of T-cell memory formation after mild COVID-19. Regarding the study as a whole: Pre-infection memory held some responding clones, suggesting pre-existing cross-reactive T cells responded.

TCRdb re-called the 5' RACE reads through MiXCR, storing one row per CDR3 protein. The repertoire includes fewer than 350,000 distinct CDR3 sequences, about a sixth of them detected once, and approximately 20% sits in the top ten. CDR1 SGHRS and CDR2 YFSETQ come from the germline V gene. This CDR3 spans 16 amino acids. The rearrangement uses TRBV5-1 and TRBJ2-1; the match to TRBD1 covers 9 bases. The receptor's source is a man between 18 and 29 years old who had mild COVID-19 (a few samples of this study predate the infection). Cell type and time point are not known. Sequences were obtained from PBMCs or a T cell subset sorted from them (not recorded which). The CDR3, as DNA: TGCGCCAGCAGCTTGACTACAGGGGGCAGCTACAATGAGCGGTTCTTC. Its protein is CASSLTTGGSYNERFF.